The sample holds many counts of the clone carrying this T cell receptor (beta chain). Each CDR3 protein gets one entry after TCRdb re-called the reads with MiXCR. The sample holds hundreds of thousands of distinct CDR3 sequences, roughly 9.3% seen once. These data belong to a study of T cell repertoires in cytomegalovirus infection. On the study more broadly: Evidence of both CMV infection and a matching HLA type came from public TCR beta signatures.

The clonotype originates from a human donor in good health (CMV status not recorded). Some clones in this sample may be carry-over from other donors' samples. The sample comprised PBMCs.

The CDR3 loop reads CASRGQGIPNTEAFF. CDR3 sequence (DNA): TGTGCCAGCAGAGGACAGGGTATACCGAACACTGAAGCTTTCTTT. The chain combines TRBV28 with TRBJ1-1; 8 bases match TRBD1. The CDR3 has 15 residues. Germline V gene sequence: CDR1 MDHEN, CDR2 SYDVKM. Germline trimming cut 6 bases from V and 1 base from J; bases unmatched to any gene: 7.